This entry lists 5 T cell receptor beta chains sequenced from one sample in a study of CD8+ T cells in alopecia areata. Isolated RNA was reverse transcribed into cDNA used as the sequencing template. Clones were sequenced by immunoSEQ multiplex PCR, and TCRdb holds only the in-frame ones, with some missing. This sample yields about 190,000 clones, of which roughly 53% are seen a single time; 10% to 15% belongs to the top ten. Treatment noted: oral pan-JAK inhibitor, 5-10 mg twice daily. This specimen consisted of CD8+ T cells sorted from blood, obtained at week 24, from a patient treated with tofacitinib. The receptors come from a human donor with alopecia areata.

The chain employs TRBV29-1 and TRBJ1-1; no clear D gene. Germline V gives CDR1 SQVTM, CDR2 ANQGSEA. Deletions cut 4 bases from V and 2 bases from J, with 8 bases between. The CDR3 loop spans 12 amino acids. The CDR3 here is CSVVWHNTEAFF. CDR3 nucleotide sequence: TGCAGCGTTGTTTGGCACAACACTGAAGCTTTCTTT.

This clone was counted only a few times. V is TRBV4-1 and J is TRBJ1-1, with D possibly matching TRBD1 (5 bases). CDR3 length: 15 amino acids. The germline gives CDR1 MGHRA, CDR2 YSYEKL. The V end was cut by 3 bases, the J end by 6 bases, with 17 bases between. Here the CDR3 DNA reads TGCGCCAGCAGCCACGGGGTCCGGGGCAATCCTGAAGCTTTCTTT. It encodes CASSHGVRGNPEAFF.

The rearrangement links TRBV11-2 to TRBJ2-1; D call uncertain. The germline V and J ends were trimmed by 1 base and 1 base, with 8 bases remaining between them. There are 15 residues in the CDR3. Germline lookup yields CDR1 SGHAT and CDR2 FQNNGV. The CDR3 sequence: CASSLVRPSYNEQFF. The CDR3 DNA follows: TGTGCCAGCAGCTTAGTAAGACCATCCTACAATGAGCAGTTCTTC.

V is TRBV27 and J is TRBJ2-1; 7 bases align to TRBD2. From germline, CDR1 is MNHEY and CDR2 SMNVEV (reference sequence). This CDR3 has 14 amino acids. Trimming removed 7 bases from V and 7 bases from J; junction bases left unmatched: 10. The CDR3 sequence is CASNGGTSFNEQFF. The DNA of the CDR3 is TGTGCCAGCAACGGGGGGACCTCTTTTAATGAGCAGTTCTTC.

The chain is built from TRBV7-9 and TRBJ2-1, with D maybe TRBD1 (6 bases). V lost 6 bases and J lost 6, with 12 bases in between. This CDR3 comprises 13 residues. Germline lookup yields CDR1 SEHNR and CDR2 FQNEAQ (reference sequence). The CDR3 is CASRAGAVNEQFF. The CDR3 DNA reads TGTGCCAGCAGGGCAGGGGCTGTCAATGAGCAGTTCTTC.